The 13 T cell receptor beta chains presented below share a single source sample, sequenced in a study of blood T cell repertoires in COVID-19. Assay used: immunoSEQ multiplex PCR; TCRdb lists only in-frame clones, some missing. Seen here are around 170,000 clones, just under 80% observed once, and the top ten hold 6.5%. Sequencing was performed on peripheral blood. Receptors originate from a man between 70 and 80 years old with active or convalescent COVID-19.

The sample holds one count of this clone. The CDR3 region is CASSFSIGYKDGELFF. DNA of the CDR3: TGTGCCAGCAGTTTCAGTATCGGGTACAAGGACGGGGAGCTGTTTTTT. The V call is TRBV27, the J call TRBJ2-2; unclear D gene. The V end lost 3 bases, the J end lost 7 bases, and 18 bases lay between the germline ends. Germline CDR1 is MNHEY and CDR2 is SMNVEV (reference sequence). There are 16 residues in the CDR3.

A few counts support this clone. The chain links TRBV7-9 to TRBJ1-1; D is uncertain. This CDR3 is built from 12 residues. Germline values: CDR1 SEHNR, CDR2 FQNEAQ (reference sequence). The ends were cut back, 3 bases at V and 6 bases at J, with 8 bases in the middle. The CDR3: CASSLSSAEAFF. CDR3 in DNA: TGTGCCAGCAGCTTGTCTAGTGCTGAAGCTTTCTTT.

This chain links TRBV9 with TRBJ2-1; 8 bases match TRBD1. Germline values: CDR1 SGDLS, CDR2 YYNGEE. The CDR3 extends over 14 amino acids. V gave up 3 bases and J gave up 6 bases; unmatched junction bases: 5. The CDR3 nucleotides are TGTGCCAGCAGCGCGACAGGGGCAAGCAATGAGCAGTTCTTC. Translated: CASSATGASNEQFF.

The chain employs TRBV30 and TRBJ2-2; 8 bases match TRBD1. The CDR3 has 15 residues. CDR1 is GTSNPN, CDR2 SVGIG, per germline (reference sequence). After removal of 1 base from V and 9 bases from J, the junction contained 10 bases not matched to a gene. The CDR3 sequence is CAWSARGTGGRELFF. The CDR3 bases are TGTGCCTGGAGTGCCCGTGGGACAGGCGGTAGGGAGCTGTTTTTT. Together with reference TRBV30 and TRBJ2-2, the CDR3 gives the full variable domain: SQTIHQWPATLVQPVGSPLSLECTVEGTSNPNLYWYRQAAGRGLQLLFYSVGIGQISSEVPQNLSASRPQDRQFILSSKKLLLSDSGFYLCAWSARGTGGRELFFGEGSRLTVL.

This chain connects TRBV6-5 to TRBJ1-1; tentative D call: TRBD1 (6 bases). V lost 7 bases, J lost 4 bases, and 10 bases lay in between. Germline CDR1 MNHEY, CDR2 SVGAGI. This CDR3 contains 12 residues. This chain's CDR3 is CASTDRRTEAFF. The CDR3 DNA sequence: TGTGCCAGCACCGACAGGCGCACTGAAGCTTTCTTT.

This clone is a singleton in its sample. The chain links TRBV6-5 to TRBJ1-4, with 7 positions matching TRBD1. Germline trimming cut 6 bases from V and 8 bases from J; bases unmatched to any gene: 3. Germline V gene data show CDR1 as MNHEY and CDR2 as SVGAGI. CDR3 length: 12 residues. CDR3 nucleotide sequence: TGTGCCAGCAGGACAGGGAAAGAAAAACTGTTTTTT. It translates to CASRTGKEKLFF.

The chain recombines TRBV7-2 with TRBJ2-5; D is possibly TRBD2 (6 bases). Germline CDR1 and CDR2: SGHTA and FQGNSA. V gave up 5 bases and J gave up 5 bases, with 12 bases separating them. There are 13 residues in the CDR3. The CDR3 coding sequence is TGTGCCAGCAGCCCACGGGGGTGGGAGACCCAGTACTTC. It translates to CASSPRGWETQYF.

This sequence joins TRBV6-2 or TRBV6-3 and TRBJ2-3, with 9 bases aligning to TRBD2. Trimming at V came to 2 bases and at J to 3 bases, leaving 6 bases not matched to a gene. CDR3 size: 16 residues. The germline gives CDR1 MNHEY, CDR2 SVGEGT. The chain's CDR3 is CASSYGVAGDTDTQYF. The CDR3 coding sequence is TGTGCCAGCAGTTACGGGGTAGCGGGGGATACAGATACGCAGTATTTT.

V is TRBV6-5 and J is TRBJ2-1; 7 bases map to TRBD1. The CDR3 is 15 residues long. Unmatched junction bases numbered 10, after V lost 7 bases and J lost 4 bases. Germline loops: CDR1 MNHEY, CDR2 SVGAGI. CDR3 amino acids: CASTTGTVNYNEQFF. CDR3 nucleotide sequence: TGTGCCAGCACCACCGGGACAGTGAATTACAATGAGCAGTTCTTC.

The rearrangement joins TRBV5-8 to TRBJ1-1; D gene ambiguous. This CDR3 comprises 11 residues. Looked up from germline, CDR1 is SGHTS and CDR2 is YDEGEE. V was clipped by 2 bases and J by 5 bases, with 4 bases between them. The CDR3 spells CASSFETEAFF. The DNA for the CDR3 is TGTGCCAGCAGCTTCGAGACTGAAGCTTTCTTT.

The genes are TRBV4-1 and TRBJ2-7; 8 nucleotides align to TRBD2. V lost 1 base, J lost 2 bases, and 10 bases stayed unmatched. There are 17 residues in the CDR3. Germline CDR1 reads MGHRA; CDR2 reads YSYEKL. The CDR3 loop reads CASSQGLGGLGTYEQYF. The CDR3 nucleotides read TGCGCCAGCAGCCAAGGCCTGGGGGGACTAGGGACCTACGAGCAGTACTTC.

CDR3 nucleotide sequence: TGTGCCAGCAGCCAAACCCCCCTCTTCAGTGGCTACACCTTC. It yields the protein CASSQTPLFSGYTF. The V and J genes are TRBV7-9 and TRBJ1-2; D not resolved. The CDR3 loop spans 14 amino acids. Deletions cut 5 bases from V and 7 bases from J, with 17 bases between. In germline, CDR1 is SEHNR, CDR2 FQNEAQ (reference sequence).

The J gene is TRBJ1-4, the V gene TRBV7-9; no definite D call. The ends were cut back, 1 base at V and 2 bases at J, with 5 bases in the middle. CDR1 is SEHNR, CDR2 FQNEAQ, per germline (reference sequence). This CDR3 spans 14 amino acids. CDR3 bases: TGTGCCAGCAGCTTAGTCTCGACTAATGAAAAACTGTTTTTT. Protein: CASSLVSTNEKLFF. The full variable domain, its missing parts supplied by reference TRBV7-9 and TRBJ1-4, is DTGVSQNPRHKITKRGQNVTFRCDPISEHNRLYWYRQTLGQGPEFLTYFQNEAQLEKSRLLSDRFSAERPKGSFSTLEIQRTEQGDSAMYLCASSLVSTNEKLFFGSGTQLSVL.